Listed below are T cell receptor beta chains from one sample, sequenced in a study of cytomegalovirus exposure and HLA in healthy donors. The data were produced by immunoSEQ multiplex PCR, yet TCRdb's version contains in-frame clones alone and is incomplete. This table has around 100,000 clones, around 80% appearing once. Sequencing was carried out using PBMCs. The origin of the receptors is a man younger than 45 in good health and CMV-seronegative. CDR3s include the opening cysteine and the closing phenylalanine or tryptophan. A D gene is named only where the DNA matches it firmly. Size is omitted from some rows. Given values are once, few, many or a class for expanded clones.

cdr3_length | j_call | v_call | d_call | clone_size | cdr3_aa | cdr3_nt
13 | TRBJ1-1 | TRBV29-1 | - | once | CSVRFTLNTEAFF | TGCAGCGTTCGGTTCACCCTGAACACTGAAGCTTTCTTT
16 | TRBJ1-5 | TRBV5-1 | - | - | CASSLGPGSFNQPQHF | TGCGCCAGCAGCTTGGGGCCAGGTAGTTTCAATCAGCCCCAGCATTTT
18 | TRBJ2-3 | TRBV7-9 | TRBD2 | - | CASSLRRTSGSVTDTQYF | TGTGCCAGTAGCTTAAGGAGGACTAGCGGGAGTGTGACAGATACGCAGTATTTT
13 | TRBJ1-6 | TRBV9 | TRBD1 | few | CASGDSPYSPLHF | TGTGCCAGCGGGGACAGCCCTTATTCACCCCTCCACTTT
16 | TRBJ2-1 | TRBV12-5 | - | - | CASGLDQASSYNEQFF | TGTGCTAGTGGTTTGGACCAGGCAAGCTCCTACAATGAGCAGTTCTTC
9 | TRBJ1-2 | TRBV9 | - | - | CASSVSYTF | TGTGCCAGCAGCGTTAGCTACACCTTC
15 | TRBJ2-5 | TRBV5-1 | TRBD2 | once | CASSTGLAGSETQYF | TGCGCCAGCAGCACGGGACTAGCGGGATCAGAGACCCAGTACTTC
17 | TRBJ1-2 | TRBV27 | TRBD1 | - | CASSFYPGQGANYGYTF | TGTGCCAGCAGTTTTTATCCGGGACAGGGGGCTAACTATGGCTACACCTTC
13 | TRBJ2-2 | TRBV28 | TRBD1 | - | CASLGQPGGELFF | TGTGCCAGTCTGGGACAGCCCGGCGGGGAGCTGTTTTTT
15 | TRBJ2-7 | TRBV7-9 | TRBD1 | once | CASSLTGGRPYEQYF | TGTGCCAGCAGCTTAACAGGGGGCCGACCCTACGAGCAGTACTTC
15 | TRBJ2-3 | TRBV4-1 | - | - | CASSLEAKSTDTQYF | TGCGCCAGCAGCCTCGAGGCTAAAAGCACAGATACGCAGTATTTT
12 | TRBJ2-5 | TRBV2 | - | - | CASSDRQETQYF | TGTGCCAGCAGTGACAGACAAGAGACCCAGTACTTC
13 | TRBJ2-7 | TRBV9 | - | - | CASSVETGVKQYF | TGTGCCAGCAGCGTGGAGACAGGTGTCAAGCAGTACTTC
15 | TRBJ2-3 | TRBV4-3 | TRBD2 | - | CASSQDRGGPDTQYF | TGCGCCAGCAGCCAAGATCGGGGGGGCCCAGATACGCAGTATTTT